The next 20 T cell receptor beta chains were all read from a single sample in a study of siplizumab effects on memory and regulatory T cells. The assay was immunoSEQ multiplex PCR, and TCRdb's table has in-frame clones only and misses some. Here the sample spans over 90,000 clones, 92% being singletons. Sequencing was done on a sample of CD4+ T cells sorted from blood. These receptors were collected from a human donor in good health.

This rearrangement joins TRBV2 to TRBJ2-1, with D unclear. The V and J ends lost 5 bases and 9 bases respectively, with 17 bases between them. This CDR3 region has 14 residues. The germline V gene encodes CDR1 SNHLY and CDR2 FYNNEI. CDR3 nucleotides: TGTGCCAGCAGTCAGAATCTTAATCGTGGTGAGCAGTTCTTC. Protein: CASSQNLNRGEQFF.

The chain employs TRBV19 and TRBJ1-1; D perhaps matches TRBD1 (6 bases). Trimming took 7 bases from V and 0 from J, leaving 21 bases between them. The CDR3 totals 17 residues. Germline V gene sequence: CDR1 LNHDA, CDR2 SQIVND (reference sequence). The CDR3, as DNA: TGTGCCAGTACAAAGGGCAGCGGGGGGCGAGTGAACACTGAAGCTTTCTTT. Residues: CASTKGSGGRVNTEAFF. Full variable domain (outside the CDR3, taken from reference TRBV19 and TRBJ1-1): DGGITQSPKYLFRKEGQNVTLSCEQNLNHDAMYWYRQDPGQGLRLIYYSQIVNDFQKGDIAEGYSVSREKKESFPLTVTSAQKNPTAFYLCASTKGSGGRVNTEAFFGQGTRLTVV.

The CDR3 bases are TGTGCCAGCAAACCTAGGGGTTGGGGCACAGATACGCAGTATTTT. Its protein product is CASKPRGWGTDTQYF. This chain joins TRBV7-8 and TRBJ2-3, with a tentative D call TRBD1 (5 bases). The CDR3 covers 15 residues. Trimming removed 7 bases at V and 1 base at J, with 15 bases between. CDR1 and CDR2 (germline): SGHVS, FQNEAQ.

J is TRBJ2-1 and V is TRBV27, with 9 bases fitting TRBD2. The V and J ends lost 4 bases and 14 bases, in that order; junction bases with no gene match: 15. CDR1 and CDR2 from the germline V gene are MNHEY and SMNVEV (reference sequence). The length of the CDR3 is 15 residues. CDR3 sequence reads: CASSSLAGRALWEFF. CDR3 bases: TGTGCCAGCAGTTCCCTAGCGGGAAGGGCATTGTGGGAGTTCTTC.

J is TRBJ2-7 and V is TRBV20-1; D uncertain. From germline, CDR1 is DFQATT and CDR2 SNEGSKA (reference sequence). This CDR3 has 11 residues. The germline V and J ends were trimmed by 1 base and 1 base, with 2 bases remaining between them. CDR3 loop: CSARASYEQYF. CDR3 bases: TGCAGTGCTAGAGCTTCCTACGAGCAGTACTTC.

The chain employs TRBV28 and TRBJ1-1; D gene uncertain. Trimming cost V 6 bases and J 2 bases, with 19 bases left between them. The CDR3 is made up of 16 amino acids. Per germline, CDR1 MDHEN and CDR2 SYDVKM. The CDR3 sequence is CASSVSFGFSNTEAFF. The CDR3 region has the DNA TGTGCCAGCAGCGTCTCTTTTGGATTTTCAAACACTGAAGCTTTCTTT.

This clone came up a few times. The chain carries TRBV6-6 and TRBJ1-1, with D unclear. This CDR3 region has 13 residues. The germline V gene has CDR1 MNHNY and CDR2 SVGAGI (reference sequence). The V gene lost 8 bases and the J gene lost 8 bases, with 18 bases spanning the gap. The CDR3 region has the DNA TGTGCCAGCGCACGGACGAGCAATCAAGAAGCTTTCTTT. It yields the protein CASARTSNQEAFF.

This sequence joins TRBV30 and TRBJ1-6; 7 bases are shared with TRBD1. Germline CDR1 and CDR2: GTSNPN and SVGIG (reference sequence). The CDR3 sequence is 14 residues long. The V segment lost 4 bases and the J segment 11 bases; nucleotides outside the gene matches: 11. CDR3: CAWTKGGARPPLHF. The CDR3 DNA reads TGTGCCTGGACCAAAGGGGGCGCGAGGCCACCCCTCCACTTT.

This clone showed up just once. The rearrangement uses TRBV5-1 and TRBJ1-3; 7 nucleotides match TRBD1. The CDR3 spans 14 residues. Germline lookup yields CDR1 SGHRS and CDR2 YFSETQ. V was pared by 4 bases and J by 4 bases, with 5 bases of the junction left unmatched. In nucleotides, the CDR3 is TGCGCCAGCAGCCCAGGGGACAGCGGAAACACCATATATTTT. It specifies CASSPGDSGNTIYF.

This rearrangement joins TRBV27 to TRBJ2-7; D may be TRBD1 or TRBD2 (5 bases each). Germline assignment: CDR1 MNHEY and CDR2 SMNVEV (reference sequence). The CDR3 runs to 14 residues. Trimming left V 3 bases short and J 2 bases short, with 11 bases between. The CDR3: CASSLGPGPYEQYF. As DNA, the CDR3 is TGTGCCAGCAGTTTGGGACCGGGGCCCTACGAGCAGTACTTC.

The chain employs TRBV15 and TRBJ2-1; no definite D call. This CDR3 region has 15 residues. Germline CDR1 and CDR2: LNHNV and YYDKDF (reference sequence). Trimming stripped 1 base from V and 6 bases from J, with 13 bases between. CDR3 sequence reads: CATSRVGTSANEQFF. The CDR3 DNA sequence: TGTGCCACCAGCAGAGTCGGTACCTCGGCCAATGAGCAGTTCTTC.

The DNA of the CDR3 is TGTGCCAGCAGCTTCCGGCGGAACACTGAAGCTTTCTTT. Residues: CASSFRRNTEAFF. The chain joins TRBV7-8 to TRBJ1-1; no clear D. From germline, CDR1 is SGHVS and CDR2 FQNEAQ. Between the trimmed V and J ends, which lost 3 bases and 1 base, there was a span of 6 bases. The CDR3 totals 13 residues.

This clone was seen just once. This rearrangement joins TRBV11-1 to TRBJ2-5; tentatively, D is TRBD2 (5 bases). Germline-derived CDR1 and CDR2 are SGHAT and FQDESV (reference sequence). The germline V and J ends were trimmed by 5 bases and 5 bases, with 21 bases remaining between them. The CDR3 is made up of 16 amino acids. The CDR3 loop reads CASSLTPFEGLETQYF. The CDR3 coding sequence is TGTGCCAGCAGCCTAACACCTTTCGAGGGTCTGGAGACCCAGTACTTC.

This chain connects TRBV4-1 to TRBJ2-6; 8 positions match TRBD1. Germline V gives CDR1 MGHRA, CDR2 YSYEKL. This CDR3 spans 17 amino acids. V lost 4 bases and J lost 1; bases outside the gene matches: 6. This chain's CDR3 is CASSPGTGQSGANVLTF. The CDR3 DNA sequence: TGCGCCAGCAGCCCCGGGACAGGTCAATCTGGGGCCAACGTCCTGACTTTC.

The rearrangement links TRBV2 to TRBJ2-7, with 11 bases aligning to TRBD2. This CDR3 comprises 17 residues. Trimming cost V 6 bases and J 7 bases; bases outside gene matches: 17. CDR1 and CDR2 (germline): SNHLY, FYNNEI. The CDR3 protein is CASSRTSGSFLPGEQYF. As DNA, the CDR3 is TGTGCCAGCAGCAGAACTAGCGGGAGCTTTTTGCCGGGAGAGCAGTACTTC.

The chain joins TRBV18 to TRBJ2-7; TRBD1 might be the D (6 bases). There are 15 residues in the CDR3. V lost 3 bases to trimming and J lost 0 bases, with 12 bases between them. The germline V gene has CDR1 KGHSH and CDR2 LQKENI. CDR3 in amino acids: CASSPTTGFSYEQYF. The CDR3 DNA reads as TGTGCCAGCTCACCCACGACAGGATTCTCCTACGAGCAGTACTTC.

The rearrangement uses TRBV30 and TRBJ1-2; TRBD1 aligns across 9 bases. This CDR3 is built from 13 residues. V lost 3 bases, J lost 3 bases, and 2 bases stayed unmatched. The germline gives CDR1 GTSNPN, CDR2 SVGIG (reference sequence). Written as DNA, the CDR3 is TGTGCCTGGAGACAGGGGGCCGACTATGGCTACACCTTC. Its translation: CAWRQGADYGYTF.

The CDR3 DNA reads as TGCGCCAGCAGCAGGCGGTTTCAAGAGACCCAGTACTTC. This codes for CASSRRFQETQYF. The chain employs TRBV5-1 and TRBJ2-5; no firm D call. Trimming stripped 4 bases from V and 2 bases from J, with 9 bases between. The CDR3 length is 13 residues. Per the germline V gene, CDR1 is SGHRS and CDR2 is YFSETQ.

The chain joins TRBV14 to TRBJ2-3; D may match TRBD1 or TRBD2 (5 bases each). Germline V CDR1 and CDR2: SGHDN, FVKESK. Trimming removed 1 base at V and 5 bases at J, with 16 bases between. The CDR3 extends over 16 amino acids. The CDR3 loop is CASSQVRIGTLDTQYF. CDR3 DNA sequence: TGTGCCAGCAGCCAAGTGCGAATTGGGACCTTAGATACGCAGTATTTT.

CDR3 bases: TGTGCCAGCAGCTTAGTATTTGGTGGCAGCTCCTACAATGAGCAGTTCTTC. Amino acids: CASSLVFGGSSYNEQFF. The rearrangement joins TRBV11-2 to TRBJ2-1; D not resolved. The CDR3 extends over 17 amino acids. Looked up from germline, CDR1 is SGHAT and CDR2 is FQNNGV. Trimming shortened V by 1 base and J by 0 bases, and 13 bases separated the two germline ends.